The T cell receptor beta chain described here comes from a study of spatial heterogeneity in lung cancer. This clonotype has at least ten counts. Within a library made for alpha chains, this beta chain is off target, and its count is uninformative. Trimming left V 5 bases short and J 6 bases short, with 8 bases between. The CDR3 covers 11 residues. The germline CDR1 and CDR2 sequences are SEHNR and FQNEAQ (reference sequence). TCRdb itself ran the 5' RACE reads through MiXCR, one entry per CDR3 protein. The sample lists some 16,000 distinct CDR3 sequences; about 3.6% were seen once. Noted time point: sample taken at primary tumor resection. Whole RNA, isolated from tumor, nontumor lung or frozen PBMC, was sequenced without prior sorting.

The chain has TRBV7-9 and TRBJ2-7; D gene ambiguous. The sequence was obtained from a male donor with early-stage non-small cell lung cancer. Sequences were derived from normal lung tissue next to the tumor, sampled at surgery. CDR3 in DNA: TGTGCCAGCAGCACCGGTGTCGAGCAGTACTTC. The encoded protein is CASSTGVEQYF.